Below, 29 T cell receptor beta chains from the same sample are listed, as sequenced in a study of shared clonotypes between healthy human individuals. Repertoires were generated with immunoSEQ multiplex PCR, while TCRdb's copy carries only in-frame clones and drops some. The sample yields over a million clones, about 98% seen once. The specimen was naive CD4+ T cells sorted from blood. Subset of the sample: CD45RA+ positively selected. These receptors were taken from a man between 25 and 39 years old in good health.

This chain uses TRBV27 with TRBJ2-7; D perhaps matches TRBD2 (6 bases). From germline, CDR1 is MNHEY and CDR2 SMNVEV (reference sequence). CDR3 length: 13 residues. With 3 bases removed from V and 3 bases from J, the gap between germline ends came to 9 bases. Here the CDR3 reads CASSFGLNYEQYF. In nucleotides, the CDR3 is TGTGCCAGCAGTTTCGGACTAAACTACGAGCAGTACTTC.

V usage is TRBV19 and J usage is TRBJ2-7; 10 nucleotides align to TRBD2. Germline CDR1 and CDR2: LNHDA and SQIVND (reference sequence). This CDR3 spans 12 amino acids. Trimming took 8 bases from V and 12 from J; bases not matched to a gene: 10. CDR3 residues: CASRLTSGMMYF. DNA of the CDR3: TGTGCCAGTCGTCTAACTAGCGGGATGATGTACTTC.

V gene TRBV4-1 combines with J gene TRBJ2-7; 12 positions match TRBD2. This CDR3 has 14 residues. The V and J ends lost 4 bases and 4 bases, in that order; junction bases with no gene match: 2. From germline, CDR1 is MGHRA and CDR2 YSYEKL. The CDR3: CASSLTSGSYEQYF. For the CDR3, the DNA is TGCGCCAGCAGCCTGACTAGCGGGAGTTACGAGCAGTACTTC.

The J gene is TRBJ1-2, the V gene TRBV6-1; D might be TRBD1 (6 bases). Trimming took 0 bases from V and 2 from J, leaving 13 bases between them. The CDR3 extends over 16 amino acids. The germline CDR1 and CDR2 sequences are MNHNS and SASEGT. CDR3 protein: CASSEAYREANYGYTF. CDR3 nucleotides: TGTGCCAGCAGTGAAGCCTACAGGGAGGCCAACTATGGCTACACCTTC.

J is TRBJ2-1 and V is TRBV19, with no clear D. CDR3 length: 13 residues. CDR1 and CDR2 from the germline V gene are LNHDA and SQIVND (reference sequence). Trimming took off 3 bases at V and 5 bases at J, with 8 bases between the two ends. The DNA for the CDR3 is TGTGCCAGTAGTATCGACGCTGACAATGAGCAGTTCTTC. It is translated as CASSIDADNEQFF.

The rearrangement uses TRBV7-9 and TRBJ2-1, with D possibly being TRBD2 (5 bases). CDR1 SEHNR and CDR2 FQNEAQ come from the germline V gene (reference sequence). This CDR3 is built from 15 residues. Trimming shortened V by 5 bases and J by 4 bases, and 15 bases separated the two germline ends. CDR3: CASSPGLKRYNEQFF. CDR3 DNA sequence: TGTGCCAGCAGCCCTGGACTCAAGCGATACAATGAGCAGTTCTTC.

The J gene is TRBJ2-7, the V gene TRBV19; D not resolved. Trimming removed 0 bases from V and 4 bases from J, with 16 bases in between. The CDR3 spans 16 residues. The germline CDR1 and CDR2 sequences are LNHDA and SQIVND (reference sequence). CDR3 residues: CASSIDWSPAAYEQYF. CDR3 nucleotide sequence: TGTGCCAGTAGTATAGATTGGTCCCCGGCGGCGTACGAGCAGTACTTC.

J is TRBJ2-1 and V is TRBV9; no clear D gene. The CDR3 length is 16 residues. With 0 bases removed from V and 4 bases from J, the gap between germline ends came to 14 bases. Germline CDR1 reads SGDLS; CDR2 reads YYNGEE. DNA for the CDR3: TGTGCCAGCAGCGTAGGGTTGGCGGTAACTTACAATGAGCAGTTCTTC. Protein sequence: CASSVGLAVTYNEQFF.

About this clone: Other DNA sequences from this sample encode an identical CDR3 as well. The chain carries TRBV5-4 and TRBJ2-7; 13 bases line up with TRBD2. From germline, CDR1 is SGHNT and CDR2 YYREEE (reference sequence). With V trimmed by 2 bases and J by 5 bases, 1 base remained unmatched. The CDR3 spans 14 residues. CDR3 loop: CASSLGLAGDEQYF. The CDR3 bases are TGTGCCAGCAGCTTAGGACTAGCGGGGGACGAGCAGTACTTC.

The chain uses TRBV7-9 and TRBJ1-1; perhaps TRBD1 as D (6 bases). From germline, CDR1 is SEHNR and CDR2 FQNEAQ (reference sequence). The CDR3 consists of 17 residues. V dropped 2 bases and J dropped 0 bases, with 16 bases sitting between them. CDR3 in DNA: TGTGCCAGCAGCTTACGCGACTTGGACAGATTGAACACTGAAGCTTTCTTT. Protein: CASSLRDLDRLNTEAFF.

This chain joins TRBV5-4 and TRBJ2-2, with 8 bases aligning to TRBD2. This CDR3 is built from 15 residues. In germline, CDR1 is SGHNT, CDR2 YYREEE (reference sequence). The J segment lost 6 bases and the V segment lost 3 bases, leaving 7 bases of the junction unmatched. DNA for the CDR3: TGTGCCAGCAGCTCGGGGCGGGAGGCCTCCGGGGAGCTGTTTTTT. It codes for CASSSGREASGELFF. The entire variable domain, with the rest obtained from reference TRBV5-4 and TRBJ2-2, is as follows: ETGVTQSPTHLIKTRGQQVTLRCSSQSGHNTVSWYQQALGQGPQFIFQYYREEENGRGNFPPRFSGLQFPNYSSELNVNALELDDSALYLCASSSGREASGELFFGEGSRLTVL.

This clone was seen once. The rearrangement links TRBV19 to TRBJ1-5, with D maybe TRBD1 (6 bases). V was pared by 1 base and J by 4 bases, with 14 bases between. CDR1 is LNHDA and CDR2 is SQIVND in the germline V gene (reference sequence). The length of the CDR3 is 16 residues. DNA for the CDR3: TGTGCCAGTAGTATAGCGAACAGGGAAGCAAATCAGCCCCAGCATTTT. Protein product: CASSIANREANQPQHF. Drawing the rest from reference TRBV19 and TRBJ1-5, the complete variable domain is DGGITQSPKYLFRKEGQNVTLSCEQNLNHDAMYWYRQDPGQGLRLIYYSQIVNDFQKGDIAEGYSVSREKKESFPLTVTSAQKNPTAFYLCASSIANREANQPQHFGDGTRLSIL.

J is TRBJ1-2 and V is TRBV19; possible D gene TRBD1, 5 bases. CDR1 and CDR2 (germline): LNHDA, SQIVND (reference sequence). Trimming removed 8 bases from V and 0 bases from J, with 16 bases in between. The CDR3 totals 15 residues. The CDR3: CASGDGPPSNYGYTF. CDR3 sequence (DNA): TGTGCCAGTGGGGACGGTCCTCCCTCTAACTATGGCTACACCTTC.

The rearrangement joins TRBV7-9 to TRBJ2-1, with D unclear. The CDR3 is 11 residues long. Germline lookup yields CDR1 SEHNR and CDR2 FQNEAQ (reference sequence). The V and J ends lost 5 bases and 7 bases respectively, with 6 bases between them. The CDR3 sequence is CASSPTNEQFF. The DNA for the CDR3 is TGTGCCAGCAGCCCGACAAATGAGCAGTTCTTC.

V and J are TRBV11-2 and TRBJ1-4; unclear D gene. Germline CDR1 is SGHAT and CDR2 is FQNNGV. Between the trimmed V and J ends, which lost 6 bases and 2 bases, there was a span of 10 bases. This CDR3 is built from 14 residues. In nucleotides, the CDR3 is TGTGCCAGCAGTCCGCTTGGCACTAATGAAAAACTGTTTTTT. As protein: CASSPLGTNEKLFF.

The chain employs TRBV9 and TRBJ2-7, with a possible D match to TRBD2 (5 bases). The CDR3 covers 15 residues. Per the germline V gene, CDR1 is SGDLS and CDR2 is YYNGEE. V lost 0 bases, J lost 5 bases, and 15 bases lay in between. The CDR3 is CASSVELAPSHEQYF. CDR3 DNA: TGTGCCAGCAGCGTAGAGCTAGCACCCTCGCACGAGCAGTACTTC.

The V and J genes are TRBV6-5 and TRBJ2-6, with D perhaps TRBD1 (5 bases). This CDR3 is built from 13 residues. Germline loops: CDR1 MNHEY, CDR2 SVGAGI. CDR3 residues: CAARGSGANVLTF. The CDR3 DNA reads as TGTGCGGCTAGGGGCTCTGGGGCCAACGTCCTGACTTTC.

This chain's CDR3 is CASSSLGRSVYEQYF. In nucleotides, the CDR3 is TGTGCCAGCAGTTCGTTGGGACGAAGCGTCTACGAGCAGTACTTC. The chain has TRBV28 and TRBJ2-7, with D possibly being TRBD1 or TRBD2 (5 bases each). Germline V lookup: CDR1 MDHEN, CDR2 SYDVKM. The CDR3 loop spans 15 amino acids. The V gene lost 4 bases and the J gene lost 3 bases, with 16 bases spanning the gap.

The genes are TRBV9 and TRBJ2-2; D could derive from TRBD1 or TRBD2 (6 bases each). Trimming removed 0 bases at V and 7 bases at J, with 13 bases between. Germline CDR1 is SGDLS and CDR2 is YYNGEE. The CDR3 consists of 15 residues. The CDR3 sequence is CASSVATGANGELFF. The CDR3 DNA sequence: TGTGCCAGCAGCGTAGCTACGGGGGCTAACGGGGAGCTGTTTTTT. Complete variable domain (other parts from reference TRBV9 and TRBJ2-2): DSGVTQTPKHLITATGQRVTLRCSPRSGDLSVYWYQQSLDQGLQFLIQYYNGEERAKGNILERFSAQQFPDLHSELNLSSLELGDSALYFCASSVATGANGELFFGEGSRLTVL.

This chain joins TRBV5-1 and TRBJ2-1; D remains unclear. Per the germline V gene, CDR1 is SGHRS and CDR2 is YFSETQ. This CDR3 spans 14 amino acids. Trimming cost V 0 bases and J 4 bases, with 8 bases left between them. Written as DNA, the CDR3 is TGCGCCAGCAGCTTGGGGATCCCATACAATGAGCAGTTCTTC. It codes for CASSLGIPYNEQFF.

This clone was observed once. The chain uses TRBV5-1 and TRBJ2-3; maybe TRBD1 (7 bases). Germline V gives CDR1 SGHRS, CDR2 YFSETQ. The ends were cut back, 7 bases at V and 5 bases at J, with 20 bases in the middle. The CDR3 sequence is 15 residues long. The CDR3 protein is CASQSQGGFEDTQYF. CDR3 DNA sequence: TGCGCCAGCCAGTCCCAGGGGGGTTTTGAAGATACGCAGTATTTT.

The chain uses TRBV19 and TRBJ1-4; 12 positions agree with TRBD1. CDR3 length: 16 amino acids. V was pared by 5 bases and J by 7 bases, with 8 bases of the junction left unmatched. From germline, CDR1 is LNHDA and CDR2 SQIVND (reference sequence). The CDR3 sequence: CASSPRDRGPLEKLFF. The CDR3, as DNA: TGTGCCAGTAGTCCCCGGGACAGGGGGCCCCTTGAAAAACTGTTTTTT.

This sequence joins TRBV5-4 and TRBJ1-2; D gene unclear. Trimming took 1 base from V and 4 from J, leaving 5 bases between them. Per the germline V gene, CDR1 is SGHNT and CDR2 is YYREEE (reference sequence). CDR3 length equals 12 residues. The CDR3 nucleotides are TGTGCCAGCAGCTTGACCGGCTATGGCTACACCTTC. As protein: CASSLTGYGYTF.

The V call is TRBV12-5, the J call TRBJ2-3; 9 bases map to TRBD2. V lost 7 bases and J lost 4; bases outside the gene matches: 9. This CDR3 is built from 15 residues. Germline CDR1 and CDR2: LGHNT and FRNRAP. The CDR3 loop reads CASALVAGVSDTQYF. The CDR3 nucleotides are TGTGCTAGTGCCCTCGTAGCGGGAGTATCAGATACGCAGTATTTT.

This clone was seen a single time. The chain uses TRBV4-1 and TRBJ1-2; D gene ambiguous. Germline CDR1 reads MGHRA; CDR2 reads YSYEKL. The CDR3 spans 16 residues. Trimming shortened V by 1 base and J by 8 bases, and 20 bases separated the two germline ends. CDR3 nucleotides: TGCGCCAGCAGCCAAGTCCCGGCCCCGCTGAAAAAGGGCTACACCTTC. It encodes CASSQVPAPLKKGYTF.

The chain carries TRBV18 and TRBJ2-6; a weak D match, TRBD1 (6 bases). From germline, CDR1 is KGHSH and CDR2 LQKENI. Trimming took off 8 bases at V and 3 bases at J, with 11 bases between the two ends. The CDR3 covers 14 residues. CDR3 DNA: TGTGCCAGCACCACAGGGATTGGGGCCAACGTCCTGACTTTC. The encoded protein is CASTTGIGANVLTF.

The chain recombines TRBV10-3 with TRBJ2-7; D remains unclear. V dropped 5 bases and J dropped 4 bases, with 9 bases sitting between them. Germline-derived CDR1 and CDR2 are ENHRY and SYGVKD. CDR3 length equals 12 residues. CDR3 protein: CAISSLGYEQYF. The CDR3 coding sequence is TGTGCCATCAGTTCTCTGGGTTACGAGCAGTACTTC.

V gene TRBV10-3 combines with J gene TRBJ2-3; 11 positions agree with TRBD1. Germline CDR1 reads ENHRY; CDR2 reads SYGVKD. The ends lost 6 bases at V and 0 bases at J; junction bases unmatched: 8. CDR3 length: 17 amino acids. DNA for the CDR3: TGTGCCATCAGAGGACAGGGGGCTACGATAAGCACAGATACGCAGTATTTT. This translates into CAIRGQGATISTDTQYF.

This clone appeared once. The chain couples TRBV27 to TRBJ1-2; possibly TRBD1 for D (6 bases). From germline, CDR1 is MNHEY and CDR2 SMNVEV (reference sequence). Trimming cost V 6 bases and J 4 bases, with 9 bases left between them. This CDR3 comprises 12 residues. CDR3 in amino acids: CASRTGSYGYTF. Here the CDR3 DNA reads TGTGCCAGCAGGACAGGCTCCTATGGCTACACCTTC.